What follows are 28 T cell receptor beta chains derived from one specimen sequenced in a study of blood T cell repertoires in COVID-19. TCRdb keeps only in-frame clones here, not all; method: immunoSEQ multiplex PCR. The sample has roughly 84,000 clones; roughly 75% are singletons. Source material: peripheral blood. Source of these receptors: a woman aged 50 to 60 with acute or convalescent COVID-19.

This chain connects TRBV6-5 to TRBJ1-1; 7 bases are shared with TRBD1. There are 16 residues in the CDR3. With 2 bases clipped from V and 1 base from J, the junction kept 7 bases outside the gene matches. Germline lookup yields CDR1 MNHEY and CDR2 SVGAGI. CDR3 protein: CASSYAGTEANTEAFF. The CDR3 DNA sequence: TGTGCCAGCAGTTACGCAGGGACAGAGGCGAACACTGAAGCTTTCTTT.

The genes are TRBV5-5 and TRBJ1-3, with D unresolved. CDR1 is SGHKS and CDR2 is YYEKEE in the germline V gene (reference sequence). This CDR3 contains 16 residues. V shed 2 bases and J shed 1 base, with 13 bases lying between them. For the CDR3, the DNA is TGTGCCAGCAGCTTCTCCTTTGGGCAGTCTGGAAACACCATATATTTT. Amino acid sequence: CASSFSFGQSGNTIYF.

This clone was counted ten times or more. The chain joins TRBV28 to TRBJ1-4; D ambiguous. The CDR3 is made up of 15 amino acids. The V gene lost 3 bases and the J gene lost 7 bases, with 15 bases spanning the gap. The V gene's germline CDR1 is MDHEN and CDR2 SYDVKM. This chain's CDR3 is CASSLLESPREKLFF. In DNA, the CDR3 is TGTGCCAGCAGTTTGTTGGAGTCCCCGCGTGAAAAACTGTTTTTT.

The rearrangement uses TRBV5-6 and TRBJ2-5; 7 bases line up with TRBD1. J gave up 1 base and V 4 bases, and 13 bases lay outside the gene matches. Germline-derived CDR1 and CDR2 are SGHDT and YYEEEE. This CDR3 has 17 amino acids. The CDR3 DNA follows: TGTGCCAGCAGCCCAGGGACAGAACCTACCCTCCAAGAGACCCAGTACTTC. Protein sequence: CASSPGTEPTLQETQYF.

Notes on this clone: The sample contains more than one DNA sequence encoding this CDR3. The J gene is TRBJ2-2, the V gene TRBV29-1; TRBD1 aligns across 11 bases. V trimming: 7 bases; J trimming: 0 bases; junction bases outside the gene matches: 7. CDR1 and CDR2 (germline): SQVTM, ANQGSEA. The CDR3 has 16 residues. The CDR3 DNA is TGCAGCGCGATGGGGACAGGGGGGGCGAACACCGGGGAGCTGTTTTTT. It encodes CSAMGTGGANTGELFF.

The rearrangement links TRBV3-1 (or the pseudogene TRBV3-2) to TRBJ1-1, with 7 bases that match TRBD1. The CDR3 covers 15 residues. Per the germline V gene, CDR1 is LGHDT and CDR2 is YNNKEL (reference sequence). V shed 4 bases and J 5 bases; nucleotides not matched to a gene: 10. CDR3: CASSLRAQGETEAFF. DNA of the CDR3: TGTGCCAGCAGCCTCAGGGCGCAGGGGGAAACTGAAGCTTTCTTT.

The chain couples TRBV5-1 to TRBJ2-5, with 8 positions matching TRBD1. V shed 4 bases, J shed 1 base, and the junction held 6 bases outside the gene matches. The CDR3 is 15 amino acids. Germline lookup yields CDR1 SGHRS and CDR2 YFSETQ. CDR3 sequence reads: CASSPAGTGQETQYF. CDR3 DNA sequence: TGCGCCAGCAGCCCCGCAGGGACAGGCCAAGAGACCCAGTACTTC.

This clone was seen a few times. The rearrangement joins TRBV4-1 to TRBJ1-2; D is undetermined. The germline CDR1 and CDR2 sequences are MGHRA and YSYEKL. V was trimmed by 0 bases and J by 6 bases, leaving 17 bases between them. CDR3 length: 16 amino acids. CDR3 sequence: CASSQEVSGFSNGYTF. CDR3 sequence (DNA): TGCGCCAGCAGCCAAGAGGTGTCGGGGTTCAGTAATGGCTACACCTTC.

The V and J genes are TRBV13 and TRBJ1-2; possible D gene TRBD1, 6 bases. CDR3 length: 13 residues. Germline V gene lookup returns CDR1 PRHDT and CDR2 FYEKMQ (reference sequence). V gave up 8 bases and J gave up 4 bases, with 14 bases separating them. The CDR3 region has the DNA TGTGCCAGCTCTGCGGGGGGCCCCTATGGCTACACCTTC. It translates to CASSAGGPYGYTF.

This chain uses TRBV5-1 with TRBJ1-6; D is unresolved. V lost 0 bases to trimming and J lost 7 bases, with 8 bases between them. Germline CDR1 is SGHRS and CDR2 is YFSETQ. The CDR3 runs to 14 residues. The CDR3: CASSLDTANSPLHF. The CDR3 DNA reads as TGCGCCAGCAGCTTGGACACAGCAAATTCACCCCTCCACTTT.

The chain carries TRBV19 and TRBJ1-1; 10 bases match TRBD1. The CDR3 sequence is 15 residues long. Germline trimming cut 5 bases from V and 3 bases from J; bases unmatched to any gene: 6. Germline assignment: CDR1 LNHDA and CDR2 SQIVND (reference sequence). The CDR3 DNA is TGTGCCAGTAGTGGCCGGGACAGGGGTGACACTGAAGCTTTCTTT. Amino acids: CASSGRDRGDTEAFF.

The chain joins TRBV19 to TRBJ1-3; 7 nucleotides line up with TRBD1. Looked up from germline, CDR1 is LNHDA and CDR2 is SQIVND (reference sequence). The CDR3 consists of 17 residues. The trim removed 3 bases at V and 0 bases at J, leaving 8 bases unmatched. The CDR3 DNA sequence: TGTGCCAGTAGTATCAGGTACAGGGGCCTCTCTGGAAACACCATATATTTT. It codes for CASSIRYRGLSGNTIYF.

V and J are TRBV7-2 and TRBJ2-1; 9 positions match TRBD2. Germline V CDR1 and CDR2: SGHTA, FQGNSA. This CDR3 is built from 16 residues. With V trimmed by 3 bases and J by 0 bases, 3 bases remained unmatched. The CDR3 protein is CASSLEAGGSYNEQFF. CDR3 bases: TGTGCCAGCAGCTTGGAAGCGGGGGGCTCCTACAATGAGCAGTTCTTC.

The chain employs TRBV2 and TRBJ2-5, with D possibly matching TRBD1 (6 bases). Per germline, CDR1 SNHLY and CDR2 FYNNEI. Trimming cost V 6 bases and J 1 base, with 18 bases left between them. The CDR3 spans 16 residues. The CDR3 loop reads CASRLPGHPLQETQYF. The CDR3 DNA sequence: TGTGCCAGCAGGCTTCCGGGACACCCCCTCCAAGAGACCCAGTACTTC.

This sequence joins TRBV3-1 (or the pseudogene TRBV3-2) and TRBJ1-4, with 7 bases lining up with TRBD1. Trimming took 1 base from V and 2 from J; bases not matched to a gene: 10. The CDR3 covers 18 residues. The germline CDR1 and CDR2 sequences are LGHDT and YNNKEL (reference sequence). In DNA form, the CDR3 reads TGTGCCAGCAGCCAAGTCGAGATTACAGGGGAGACTAATGAAAAACTGTTTTTT. This encodes CASSQVEITGETNEKLFF.

V gene TRBV7-2 combines with J gene TRBJ1-6; the D is unclear. With 3 bases removed from V and 0 bases from J, the gap between germline ends came to 6 bases. The CDR3 spans 15 residues. Germline CDR1 SGHTA, CDR2 FQGNSA. For the CDR3, the DNA is TGTGCCAGCAGCTTCCGGGACTCCTATAATTCACCCCTCCACTTT. It yields the protein CASSFRDSYNSPLHF.

This chain links TRBV28 with TRBJ2-7, with 7 positions matching TRBD1. The germline V gene encodes CDR1 MDHEN and CDR2 SYDVKM. The CDR3 contains 15 residues. With V trimmed by 5 bases and J by 4 bases, 11 bases remained unmatched. CDR3 protein: CASSPPVTGMYEQYF. CDR3 sequence (DNA): TGTGCCAGCAGTCCCCCGGTGACAGGGATGTACGAGCAGTACTTC.

The rearrangement uses TRBV5-8 and TRBJ2-5; possible D gene TRBD1, 6 bases. Germline CDR1 SGHTS, CDR2 YDEGEE. The CDR3 runs to 14 residues. The ends were cut back, 3 bases at V and 1 base at J, with 10 bases in the middle. Here the CDR3 reads CASSSPGAQETQYF. The DNA for the CDR3 is TGTGCCAGCAGCTCGCCAGGGGCCCAAGAGACCCAGTACTTC.

The chain links TRBV27 to TRBJ1-1; TRBD1 might be the D (5 bases). Between the trimmed V and J ends, which lost 8 bases and 0 bases, there was a span of 13 bases. Germline V gives CDR1 MNHEY, CDR2 SMNVEV (reference sequence). CDR3 length: 14 amino acids. In nucleotides, the CDR3 is TGTGCCAGCTGTAAAGGGGCCCTGAACACTGAAGCTTTCTTT. It translates to CASCKGALNTEAFF.

This clone showed up just a few times. The chain couples TRBV18 to TRBJ2-1, with D tentatively TRBD1 (6 bases). Trimming pared 0 bases from V and 7 bases from J, leaving 10 bases between. This CDR3 is built from 14 residues. The germline V gene encodes CDR1 KGHSH and CDR2 LQKENI. CDR3 DNA sequence: TGTGCCAGCTCACCACCATGGCAGGGGAATGAGCAGTTCTTC. This sequence encodes CASSPPWQGNEQFF.

This clone was observed a single time. The chain recombines TRBV7-2 with TRBJ2-1; no definite D call. V lost 5 bases to trimming and J lost 7 bases, with 9 bases between them. CDR3 length: 12 amino acids. The germline gives CDR1 SGHTA, CDR2 FQGNSA. The DNA of the CDR3 is TGTGCCAGCAGCCGGCCCGGGAATGAGCAGTTCTTC. It is translated as CASSRPGNEQFF.

The chain recombines TRBV6-2 or TRBV6-3 with TRBJ2-3; TRBD2 matches 8 bases. V lost 5 bases, J lost 1 base, and 2 bases stayed unmatched. Germline CDR1 MNHEY, CDR2 SVGEGT. The CDR3 runs 14 residues. CDR3 amino acids: CASSPGGRTDTQYF. CDR3 nucleotide sequence: TGTGCCAGCAGTCCGGGGGGGCGCACAGATACGCAGTATTTT.

This clone was seen a few times. This chain joins TRBV15 and TRBJ2-1; D is unclear. The CDR3 is 15 amino acids. V was cut by 0 bases and J by 0 bases, with 6 bases left in between. The germline CDR1 and CDR2 sequences are LNHNV and YYDKDF (reference sequence). The CDR3 protein is CATSRDSSSYNEQFF. The CDR3 DNA reads as TGTGCCACCAGCAGAGATAGTAGCTCCTACAATGAGCAGTTCTTC.

CDR3 coding DNA: TGTGCCAGCAGTTCGGGGGGCAGGAACACCGGGGAGCTGTTTTTT. Translated, it gives CASSSGGRNTGELFF. The rearrangement uses TRBV6-2 or TRBV6-3 and TRBJ2-2; D perhaps matches TRBD2 (7 bases). Germline lookup yields CDR1 MNHEY and CDR2 SVGEGT. V was trimmed by 4 bases and J by 1 base, leaving 10 bases between them. This CDR3 has 15 amino acids.

This clone was recorded only once. The V call is TRBV4-1, the J call TRBJ1-2, with 9 nucleotides matching TRBD1. Germline assignment: CDR1 MGHRA and CDR2 YSYEKL. J lost 5 bases, V lost 2 bases, and 9 bases had no gene match. The CDR3 loop spans 16 amino acids. The CDR3 DNA is TGCGCCAGCAGCCAATTGATGTCGGGACAGGGTTATGGCTACACCTTC. Translation gives CASSQLMSGQGYGYTF.

The V and J genes are TRBV6-1 and TRBJ2-7, with TRBD1 matching 11 bases. The CDR3 is 18 amino acids. The V gene end was trimmed by 2 bases and the J gene end by 4 bases; junction bases not matched to a gene: 13. Germline CDR1 reads MNHNS; CDR2 reads SASEGT. CDR3 residues: CASSERDRGTPHLYEQYF. The CDR3 coding sequence is TGTGCCAGCAGTGAACGGGACAGGGGGACCCCACACCTTTACGAGCAGTACTTC.

The chain uses TRBV7-9 and TRBJ1-2; the D gene is possibly TRBD1 (6 bases). Trimming cost V 5 bases and J 6 bases, with 13 bases left between them. This CDR3 has 13 amino acids. In germline, CDR1 is SEHNR, CDR2 FQNEAQ (reference sequence). This CDR3 is CASSQQGWDGYTF. The CDR3 nucleotides read TGTGCCAGCAGCCAACAGGGATGGGATGGCTACACCTTC.

V and J are TRBV9 and TRBJ1-1; 7 nucleotides match TRBD1. J lost 6 bases, V lost 0 bases, and 17 bases had no gene match. The CDR3 extends over 18 amino acids. Germline V gene sequence: CDR1 SGDLS, CDR2 YYNGEE. The CDR3 loop reads CASSVDLQGAGDSSEAFF. CDR3 in DNA: TGTGCCAGCAGCGTAGACCTACAAGGGGCAGGGGACAGCTCTGAAGCTTTCTTT.